This T cell receptor (beta chain) comes out of a study of PD-1 blockade in classical Hodgkin lymphoma. Turning to the study itself: Patients were treated with nivolumab at 3 mg/kg, and this was given intravenously every 2 weeks.

Clones were sequenced by immunoSEQ multiplex PCR, and TCRdb holds only the in-frame ones, with some missing. The sample yields about 35,000 clones, 76% seen once. A note on this clone: What it binds is unknown.

Each patient experienced a relapse that followed autologous stem cell transplantation, and brentuximab vedotin exposure varied. CDR3 size: 12 residues. Germline CDR1 reads SGHKS; CDR2 reads YYEKEE (reference sequence). V was cut by 4 bases and J by 7 bases, with 8 bases left in between. Regarding the study as a whole: CD4+ TCR diversity, unlike CD8+, climbed significantly by C4D1. Relapsed/refractory patients reportedly had lower baseline diversity than newly diagnosed patients. Newly diagnosed patients and complete responders had comparable diversity at baseline.

The TCR comes from a human donor with classical Hodgkin lymphoma. The genes are TRBV5-5 and TRBJ2-2, with unresolved D. This sample comprised peripheral blood mononuclear cells (PBMCs), obtained before the second cycle of nivolumab. The CDR3 nucleotides are TGTGCCAGCAGCAACCCTGACGGGGAGCTGTTTTTT. Translating gives CASSNPDGELFF. The full variable domain, its missing parts supplied by reference TRBV5-5 and TRBJ2-2, is DAGVTQSPTHLIKTRGQQVTLRCSPISGHKSVSWYQQVLGQGPQFIFQYYEKEERGRGNFPDRFSARQFPNYSSELNVNALLLGDSALYLCASSNPDGELFFGEGSRLTVL.